This TCR beta chain comes out of a study of shared clonotypes between healthy human individuals. Original handling: Filtering differed for immunoSEQ, which gave only junction sequences without quality scores. Profiled with immunoSEQ multiplex PCR; TCRdb holds only in-frame clones, not every one. That table is the source of V, J and clone size, and D and trimming were worked out from the DNA. Of 560,000 or so clones in the sample, roughly 96% were seen once. On this clone itself: What it binds is unknown.

Germline V gives CDR1 MGHRA, CDR2 YSYEKL. The CDR3 is made up of 13 amino acids. V shed 5 bases and J shed 3 bases, with 11 bases lying between them. Naivety among CD8 cells was defined by CD45RO negativity and positive CCR7 selection, thereby excluding terminally differentiated effector memory CD45RA+ cells. Study-wide results and limits: Generally, naive subsets came out with larger estimated richness than memory subsets. Sharing across four donors was highest in naive CD4 (around 5%) and lowest in memory CD8 (roughly 0.4%). All-four-donor shared clonotypes had higher generation probabilities than non-shared clonotypes did.

The chain is built from TRBV4-1 and TRBJ2-7; possibly TRBD1 for D (5 bases). This receptor was obtained from a woman aged 25-40 years in good health. The sample taken for sequencing was naive CD8+ T cells sorted from blood. In nucleotides, the CDR3 is TGCGCCAGCAGCTGGAATACAGGCTACGAGCAGTACTTC. Encoded protein: CASSWNTGYEQYF.